This T cell receptor beta chain was identified during a study of T cell changes during pregnancy in multiple sclerosis. Profiled with immunoSEQ multiplex PCR; TCRdb holds only in-frame clones, not every one. The sample includes more than 55,000 clones, approximately 89% of them seen just once. Trimming stripped 5 bases from V and 5 bases from J, with 6 bases between. Per germline, CDR1 MDHEN and CDR2 SYDVKM. The CDR3 is made up of 11 amino acids. This rearrangement joins TRBV28 to TRBJ1-2; D is undetermined. The clonotype comes from a female donor in good health, enrolled as a control in a pregnancy study. The material sequenced was peripheral blood, taken after pregnancy. The CDR3 nucleotides are TGTGCCAGCAGTACTCGATATGGCTACACCTTC. It translates to CASSTRYGYTF.